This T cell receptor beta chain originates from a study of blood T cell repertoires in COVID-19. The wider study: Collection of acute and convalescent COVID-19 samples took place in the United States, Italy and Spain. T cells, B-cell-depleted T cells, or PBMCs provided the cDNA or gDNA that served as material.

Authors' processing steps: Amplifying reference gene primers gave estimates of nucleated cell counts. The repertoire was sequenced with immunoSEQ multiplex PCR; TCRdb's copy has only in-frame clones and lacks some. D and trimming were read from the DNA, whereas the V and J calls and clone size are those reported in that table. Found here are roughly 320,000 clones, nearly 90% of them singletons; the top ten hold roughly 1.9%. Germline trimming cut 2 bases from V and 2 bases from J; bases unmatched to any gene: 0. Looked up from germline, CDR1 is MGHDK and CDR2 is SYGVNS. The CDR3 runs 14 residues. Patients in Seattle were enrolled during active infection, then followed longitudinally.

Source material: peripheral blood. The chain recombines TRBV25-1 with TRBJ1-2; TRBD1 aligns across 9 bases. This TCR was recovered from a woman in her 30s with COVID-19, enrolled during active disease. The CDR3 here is CASSETGGNYGYTF. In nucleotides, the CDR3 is TGTGCCAGCAGTGAAACAGGGGGCAACTATGGCTACACCTTC.